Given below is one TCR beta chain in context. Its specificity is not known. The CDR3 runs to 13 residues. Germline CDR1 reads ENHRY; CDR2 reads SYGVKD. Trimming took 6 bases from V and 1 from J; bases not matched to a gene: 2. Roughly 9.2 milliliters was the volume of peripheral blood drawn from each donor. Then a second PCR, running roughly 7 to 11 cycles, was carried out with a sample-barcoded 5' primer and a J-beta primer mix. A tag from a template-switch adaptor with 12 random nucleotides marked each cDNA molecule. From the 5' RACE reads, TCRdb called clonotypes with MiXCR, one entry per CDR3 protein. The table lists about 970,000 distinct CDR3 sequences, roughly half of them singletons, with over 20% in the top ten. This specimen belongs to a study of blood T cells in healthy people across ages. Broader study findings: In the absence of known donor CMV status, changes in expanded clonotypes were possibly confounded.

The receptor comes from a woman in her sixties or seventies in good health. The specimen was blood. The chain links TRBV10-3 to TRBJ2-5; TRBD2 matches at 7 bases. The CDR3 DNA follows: TGTGCCATCAGGAGGACTAGCCAAGAGACCCAGTACTTC. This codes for CAIRRTSQETQYF.